These T cell receptor beta chains were read from a single sample in a study of T cell changes during pregnancy in multiple sclerosis. The data were produced by immunoSEQ multiplex PCR, yet TCRdb's version contains in-frame clones alone and is incomplete. This repertoire shows around 80,000 clones, 94% found once; its top ten account for 0.8% to 1%. The sequencing here drew on peripheral blood, taken in the second trimester of pregnancy. These receptors all stem from a female donor in good health, enrolled as a control in a pregnancy study. CDR3s include the opening cysteine and the closing phenylalanine or tryptophan. The D gene is left open where the match is weak.

D gene	V gene	J gene	CDR3 DNA	CDR3 protein
TRBD2	TRBV10-1	TRBJ2-2	TGCGCCAGCAGTGAGTCAAGTCCGGAAACTAGCGGTAACACCGGGGAGCTGTTTTTT	CASSESSPETSGNTGELFF
TRBD1	TRBV5-1	TRBJ2-3	TGCGCCAGCAGTTGGGACAGAGGCACAGATACGCAGTATTTT	CASSWDRGTDTQYF
TRBD1	TRBV7-9	TRBJ1-2	TGTGCCAGCAGCTGGACCGGGACAGGGGGCGGAGGCTACACCTTC	CASSWTGTGGGGYTF
.	TRBV15	TRBJ1-1	TGTGCCACCAGCAGAGAGGCCCGCTCGGGCGGGGCTGAAGCTTTCTTT	CATSREARSGGAEAFF
.	TRBV6-9	TRBJ2-3	TGTGCCAGCAGTAAGGTAGGGGCAGATACGCAGTATTTT	CASSKVGADTQYF
TRBD1	TRBV28	TRBJ1-2	TGTGCCAGCAGTTTGGCAGGGGGCGGTTTGGATGGCTACACCTTC	CASSLAGGGLDGYTF
TRBD1	TRBV5-1	TRBJ2-7	TGCGCCAGCAGCTTGGTGAGGACAGGGGATGGCGAGCAGTACTTC	CASSLVRTGDGEQYF
.	TRBV30	TRBJ2-1	TGTGCCTGGAGTGTACAAGCGCTCAATGAGCAGTTCTTC	CAWSVQALNEQFF
.	TRBV2	TRBJ2-5	TGTGCCAGCAACTTGTACCAAGAGACCCAGTACTTC	CASNLYQETQYF
TRBD1	TRBV28	TRBJ1-2	TGTGCCAGCACCTCGAATATTAGGACAGGGATAGAGGAGGGCTACACCTTC	CASTSNIRTGIEEGYTF
TRBD1	TRBV6-5	TRBJ2-6	TGTGCCAGCAGTTACAGTGCAGGGGGTGGGGCCAACGTCCTGACTTTC	CASSYSAGGGANVLTF
TRBD1	TRBV19	TRBJ2-5	TGTGCCAGTAGTATCTCGGGACAGGGGTTTGAGACCCAGTACTTC	CASSISGQGFETQYF
TRBD2	TRBV6-5	TRBJ2-2	TGTGCCAGCAGTCCCTCTAGCGGGACCGGGGAGCTGTTTTTT	CASSPSSGTGELFF
TRBD2	TRBV5-1	TRBJ2-1	TGCGCCAGCAGCTTGTTTCTAGCGGGAGATGCTGAGCAGTTCTTC	CASSLFLAGDAEQFF